The 11 T cell receptor beta chains below come from one sample, sequenced in a study of blood T cell repertoires in COVID-19 (dated by TCRdb to 2019 to 2021). The library was built by means of the immunoSEQ multiplex PCR assay. TCRdb took over this immuneACCESS table, retaining in-frame rearrangements with V and J assigned. Such tables are incomplete; in checked studies, under half of the missing clones stem from an unresolved V gene, and the remainder is unexplained. This sample is represented by roughly 100,000 clones; 65% to 90% of them were singletons. The leading ten clones occupy around 3.9% of the sample. The sequenced material came from peripheral blood. The receptors stem from a man aged 45-65 years with acute or convalescent COVID-19.

This clone was seen once. The chain joins TRBV27 to TRBJ2-3, with 9 bases that match TRBD2. J was trimmed by 3 bases and V by 5 bases; bases with no gene match: 12. The CDR3 has 17 residues. CDR1 is MNHEY, CDR2 SMNVEV, per germline (reference sequence). DNA for the CDR3: TGTGCCAGCAGTAAGAGAGGACTAGCGTGGGGTACAGATACGCAGTATTTT. Translation gives CASSKRGLAWGTDTQYF.

The rearrangement links TRBV19 to TRBJ1-2; D is uncertain. V lost 7 bases and J 5 bases, leaving 17 bases between the germline ends. Germline CDR1 reads LNHDA; CDR2 reads SQIVND (reference sequence). The CDR3 has 14 amino acids. DNA for the CDR3: TGTGCCAGTACCGAACACAGAACCTTTTATGGCTACACCTTC. The encoded protein is CASTEHRTFYGYTF.

The chain is built from TRBV5-8 and TRBJ2-2; 9 positions agree with TRBD1. The CDR3 consists of 16 residues. Germline V gene data show CDR1 as SGHTS and CDR2 as YDEGEE. The V and J ends lost 3 bases and 5 bases, in that order; junction bases with no gene match: 8. DNA for the CDR3: TGTGCCAGCAGCTCCCTAGGGACAGGGCGTACCGGGGAGCTGTTTTTT. Its translation is CASSSLGTGRTGELFF.

This rearrangement joins TRBV7-9 to TRBJ1-2, with 7 bases matching TRBD1. V gave up 5 bases and J gave up 5 bases; unmatched junction bases: 5. CDR3 length: 13 residues. Germline V lookup: CDR1 SEHNR, CDR2 FQNEAQ (reference sequence). CDR3 sequence: CASSRDRVYGYTF. CDR3 DNA sequence: TGTGCCAGCAGCCGAGACAGGGTTTATGGCTACACCTTC.

V is TRBV7-9 and J is TRBJ2-7, with D maybe TRBD2 (5 bases). In germline, CDR1 is SEHNR, CDR2 FQNEAQ (reference sequence). V was trimmed by 5 bases and J by 3 bases, leaving 11 bases between them. The CDR3 is 13 residues long. The CDR3 loop reads CASSPEGRYEQYF. The CDR3 region has the DNA TGTGCCAGCAGCCCAGAGGGCCGCTACGAGCAGTACTTC. Supplemented by reference TRBV7-9 and TRBJ2-7, the full variable domain reads DTGVSQNPRHKITKRGQNVTFRCDPISEHNRLYWYRQTLGQGPEFLTYFQNEAQLEKSRLLSDRFSAERPKGSFSTLEIQRTEQGDSAMYLCASSPEGRYEQYFGPGTRLTVT.

In DNA, the CDR3 is TGTGCCTGGTCGGGACAGTTCCTTATCTATGGCTACACCTTC. Amino acids: CAWSGQFLIYGYTF. The chain combines TRBV30 with TRBJ1-2; 7 bases are shared with TRBD1. The trim removed 5 bases at V and 4 bases at J, leaving 10 bases unmatched. Germline V gives CDR1 GTSNPN, CDR2 SVGIG (reference sequence). The length of the CDR3 is 14 residues.

This chain links TRBV5-8 with TRBJ2-7; TRBD1 might be the D (6 bases). The V gene's germline CDR1 is SGHTS and CDR2 YDEGEE. CDR3 length: 15 amino acids. The ends were cut back, 0 bases at V and 2 bases at J, with 12 bases in the middle. DNA of the CDR3: TGTGCCAGCAGCTTGGCTCCAGGGGCCCCCTACGAGCAGTACTTC. This gives the protein CASSLAPGAPYEQYF. Supplemented by reference TRBV5-8 and TRBJ2-7, the full variable domain reads EAGVTQSPTHLIKTRGQQATLRCSPISGHTSVYWYQQALGLGLQFLLWYDEGEERNRGNFPPRFSGRQFPNYSSELNVNALELEDSALYLCASSLAPGAPYEQYFGPGTRLTVT.

This chain links TRBV5-1 with TRBJ2-2; 7 nucleotides agree with TRBD2. The V and J ends lost 4 bases and 5 bases, in that order; junction bases with no gene match: 14. Germline V gives CDR1 SGHRS, CDR2 YFSETQ. CDR3 length: 17 residues. The CDR3: CASSPDSGSGITGELFF. The DNA for the CDR3 is TGCGCCAGCAGCCCAGACTCTGGCAGCGGGATTACCGGGGAGCTGTTTTTT.

This clone was found a few times. This chain's CDR3 is CAISIDRQETQYF. In DNA form, the CDR3 reads TGTGCCATCAGTATCGACAGGCAAGAGACCCAGTACTTC. V gene TRBV10-3 combines with J gene TRBJ2-5; the D gene is possibly TRBD1 (6 bases). Germline loops: CDR1 ENHRY, CDR2 SYGVKD. The CDR3 totals 13 residues. V lost 5 bases, J lost 2 bases, and 9 bases lay in between.

The genes are TRBV12-3 or TRBV12-4 and TRBJ1-5; D is unresolved. CDR3 size: 13 residues. Trimming took off 4 bases at V and 2 bases at J, with 6 bases between the two ends. The CDR3, as DNA: TGTGCCAGCAGTTCGTCCGGCAATCAGCCCCAGCATTTT. Residues: CASSSSGNQPQHF.

V usage is TRBV7-9 and J usage is TRBJ1-1, with 8 bases aligning to TRBD1. In germline, CDR1 is SEHNR, CDR2 FQNEAQ (reference sequence). V lost 5 bases and J lost 11; bases outside the gene matches: 7. The CDR3 is 12 residues long. CDR3 sequence (DNA): TGTGCCAGCAGCCCGGACAGGGAGATTGCTTTCTTT. Amino acid sequence: CASSPDREIAFF.